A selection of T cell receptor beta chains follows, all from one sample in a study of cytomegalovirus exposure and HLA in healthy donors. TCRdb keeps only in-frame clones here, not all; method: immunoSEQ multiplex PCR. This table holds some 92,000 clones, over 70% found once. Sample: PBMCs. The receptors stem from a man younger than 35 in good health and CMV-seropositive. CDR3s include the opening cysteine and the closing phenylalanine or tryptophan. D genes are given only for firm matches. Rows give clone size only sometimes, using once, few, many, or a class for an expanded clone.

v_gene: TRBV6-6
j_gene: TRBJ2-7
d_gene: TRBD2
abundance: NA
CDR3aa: CASGEGALEQYF
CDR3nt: TGTGCCAGCGGGGAGGGTGCCTTGGAGCAGTACTTC

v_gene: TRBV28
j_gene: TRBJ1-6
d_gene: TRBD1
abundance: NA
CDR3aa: CASSFYWTGNSPLHF
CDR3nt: TGTGCCAGCAGTTTTTACTGGACAGGGAATTCACCCCTCCACTTT

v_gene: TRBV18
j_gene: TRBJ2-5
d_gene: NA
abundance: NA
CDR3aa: CASSPRGSVRETQYF
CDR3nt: TGTGCCAGCTCACCTCGGGGGTCGGTACGAGAGACCCAGTACTTC

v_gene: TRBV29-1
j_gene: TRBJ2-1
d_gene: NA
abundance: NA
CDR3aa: CSVSPGSTVMQFF
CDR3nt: TGCAGCGTAAGTCCAGGGTCAACGGTGATGCAGTTCTTC

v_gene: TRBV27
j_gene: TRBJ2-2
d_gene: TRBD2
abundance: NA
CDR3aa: CASSALAGGPARTGELFF
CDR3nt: TGTGCCAGCAGTGCACTAGCGGGGGGGCCCGCGAGGACCGGGGAGCTGTTTTTT

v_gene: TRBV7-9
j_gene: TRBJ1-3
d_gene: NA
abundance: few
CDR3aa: CASSIGSGNTIYF
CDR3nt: TGTGCCAGCAGTATCGGTTCAGGAAACACCATATATTTT

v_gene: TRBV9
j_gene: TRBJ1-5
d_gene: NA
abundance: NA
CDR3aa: CASSGTGSSNQPQHF
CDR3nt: TGTGCCAGCAGCGGAACAGGTTCTAGCAATCAGCCCCAGCATTTT

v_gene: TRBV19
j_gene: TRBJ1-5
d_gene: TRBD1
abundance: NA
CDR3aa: CARLMTGFSPYSNQPQHF
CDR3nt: TGTGCCAGGCTGATGACAGGGTTTTCCCCATATAGCAATCAGCCCCAGCATTTT

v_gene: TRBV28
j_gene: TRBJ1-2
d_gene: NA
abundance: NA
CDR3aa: CASSLLAGSGGYTF
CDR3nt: TGTGCCAGCAGTTTACTCGCCGGGTCCGGCGGCTACACCTTC

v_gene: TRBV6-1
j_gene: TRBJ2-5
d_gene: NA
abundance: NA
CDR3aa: CASNRDIQETQYF
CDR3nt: TGTGCCAGCAACCGGGACATCCAAGAGACCCAGTACTTC

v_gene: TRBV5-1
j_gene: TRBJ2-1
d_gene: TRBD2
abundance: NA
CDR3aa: CASSSKAGSYNEQFF
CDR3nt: TGCGCCAGCAGCTCTAAAGCGGGGTCTTACAATGAGCAGTTCTTC

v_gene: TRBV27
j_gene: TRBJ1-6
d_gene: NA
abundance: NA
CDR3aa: CASSLTDISSAVSYNSPLHF
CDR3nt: TGTGCCAGCAGTTTAACGGACATTAGTTCAGCCGTCTCCTATAATTCACCCCTCCACTTT

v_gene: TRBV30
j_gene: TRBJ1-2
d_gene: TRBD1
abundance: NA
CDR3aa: CAWSAPPGQGTYGYTF
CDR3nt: TGTGCCTGGAGTGCCCCTCCGGGACAGGGGACCTATGGCTACACCTTC

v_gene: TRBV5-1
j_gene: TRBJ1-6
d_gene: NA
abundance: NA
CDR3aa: CASSFEGPNSPLHF
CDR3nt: TGCGCCAGCAGCTTCGAGGGCCCCAATTCACCCCTCCACTTT

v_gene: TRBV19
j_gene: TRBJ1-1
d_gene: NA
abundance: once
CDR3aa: CASSVAGKNTEAFF
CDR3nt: TGTGCCAGTAGTGTTGCGGGCAAGAACACTGAAGCTTTCTTT

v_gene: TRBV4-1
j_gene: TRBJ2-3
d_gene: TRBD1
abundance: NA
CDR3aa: CASSQGQGATDTQYF
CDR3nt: TGCGCCAGCAGCCAAGGACAGGGTGCCACAGATACGCAGTATTTT

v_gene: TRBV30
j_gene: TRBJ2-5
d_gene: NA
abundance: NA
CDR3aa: CAWARGSIPETQYF
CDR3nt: TGTGCCTGGGCGAGGGGGAGCATACCAGAGACCCAGTACTTC

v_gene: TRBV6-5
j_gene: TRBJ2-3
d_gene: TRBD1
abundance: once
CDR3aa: CASSSDRASDTQYF
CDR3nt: TGTGCCAGCAGTAGTGACAGGGCCAGCGATACGCAGTATTTT

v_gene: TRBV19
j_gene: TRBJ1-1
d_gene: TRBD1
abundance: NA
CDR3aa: CASIGTGAGGRTLNTEAFF
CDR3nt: TGTGCCAGTATAGGGACAGGGGCCGGTGGTCGGACTTTGAACACTGAAGCTTTCTTT

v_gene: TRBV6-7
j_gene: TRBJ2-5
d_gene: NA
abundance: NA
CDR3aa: CASSYSGAEQETQYF
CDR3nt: TGTGCCAGCAGTTACTCTGGGGCAGAGCAAGAGACCCAGTACTTC

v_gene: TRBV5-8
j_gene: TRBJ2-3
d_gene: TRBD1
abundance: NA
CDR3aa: CASSQGTGIDTQYF
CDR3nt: TGTGCCAGCAGCCAGGGGACAGGGATAGATACGCAGTATTTT

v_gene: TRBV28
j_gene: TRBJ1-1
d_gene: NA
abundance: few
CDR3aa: CASSIQQVNTEAFF
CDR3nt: TGTGCCAGCAGTATTCAACAGGTAAACACTGAAGCTTTCTTT

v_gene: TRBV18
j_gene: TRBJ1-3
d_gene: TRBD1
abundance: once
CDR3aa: CASSPGTGTSGNTIYF
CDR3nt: TGTGCCAGCTCACCCGGGACAGGGACCTCTGGAAACACCATATATTTT

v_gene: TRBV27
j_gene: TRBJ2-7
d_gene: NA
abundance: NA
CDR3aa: CASSFGSQPGDEQYF
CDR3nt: TGTGCCAGCAGTTTTGGGTCCCAGCCGGGGGACGAGCAGTACTTC

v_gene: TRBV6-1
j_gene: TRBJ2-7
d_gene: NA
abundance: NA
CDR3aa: CASSEGPRQSSYEQYF
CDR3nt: TGTGCCAGCAGTGAAGGCCCTAGACAGAGCTCCTACGAGCAGTACTTC

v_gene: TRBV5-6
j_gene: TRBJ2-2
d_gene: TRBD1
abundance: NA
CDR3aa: CASSWTGPGELFF
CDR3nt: TGTGCCAGCAGCTGGACAGGGCCCGGGGAGCTGTTTTTT

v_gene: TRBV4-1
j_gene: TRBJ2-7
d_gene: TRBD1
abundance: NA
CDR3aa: CASSLLDRGRGYF
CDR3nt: TGCGCCAGCAGCCTACTGGACAGGGGAAGGGGGTACTTC

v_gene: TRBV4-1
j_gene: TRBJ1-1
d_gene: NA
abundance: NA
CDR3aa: CASSQDPPGLGTEAFF
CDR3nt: TGCGCCAGCAGCCAAGATCCGCCAGGGCTTGGCACTGAAGCTTTCTTT

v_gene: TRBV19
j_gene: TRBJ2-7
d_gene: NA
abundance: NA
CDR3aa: CASSIGGVGSYEQYF
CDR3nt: TGTGCCAGTAGTATAGGCGGGGTTGGCTCCTACGAGCAGTACTTC

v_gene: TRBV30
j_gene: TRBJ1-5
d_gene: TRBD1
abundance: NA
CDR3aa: CAWSGVRQGFQPQHF
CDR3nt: TGTGCCTGGAGTGGGGTTCGACAGGGGTTTCAGCCCCAGCATTTT

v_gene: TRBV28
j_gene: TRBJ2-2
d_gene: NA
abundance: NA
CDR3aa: CASSLQGRNTGELFF
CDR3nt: TGTGCCAGCAGTTTACAGGGCAGAAACACCGGGGAGCTGTTTTTT

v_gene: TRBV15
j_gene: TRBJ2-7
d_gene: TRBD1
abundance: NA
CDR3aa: CATSRRQGTYEQYF
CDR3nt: TGTGCCACCAGCAGGAGACAGGGGACCTACGAGCAGTACTTC

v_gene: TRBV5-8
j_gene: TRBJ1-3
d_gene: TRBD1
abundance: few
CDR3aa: CASSPKSTGPPYSGNTIYF
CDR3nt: TGTGCCAGCAGCCCTAAATCGACAGGGCCTCCTTACTCTGGAAACACCATATATTTT

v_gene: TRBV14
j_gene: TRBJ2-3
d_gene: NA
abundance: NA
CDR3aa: CASSQVGGRADTQYF
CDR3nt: TGTGCCAGCAGCCAAGTCGGGGGTCGAGCAGATACGCAGTATTTT

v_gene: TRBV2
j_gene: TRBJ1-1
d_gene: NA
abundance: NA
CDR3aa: CASLLGRATEAFF
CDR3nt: TGTGCCAGCCTTTTAGGGCGGGCCACTGAAGCTTTCTTT

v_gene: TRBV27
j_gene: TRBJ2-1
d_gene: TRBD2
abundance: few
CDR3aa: CASSLPYRDGRYNEQFF
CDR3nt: TGTGCCAGCAGTTTACCTTACCGGGACGGGAGGTACAATGAGCAGTTCTTC

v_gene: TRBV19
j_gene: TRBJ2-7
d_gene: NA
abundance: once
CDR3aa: CASSIGPGQLYEQYF
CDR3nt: TGTGCCAGTAGTATAGGCCCCGGACAGCTCTACGAGCAGTACTTC

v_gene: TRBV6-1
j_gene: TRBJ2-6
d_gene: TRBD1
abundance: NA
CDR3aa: CASRTGFSGANVLTF
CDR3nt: TGTGCCAGCAGGACAGGGTTCTCTGGGGCCAACGTCCTGACTTTC

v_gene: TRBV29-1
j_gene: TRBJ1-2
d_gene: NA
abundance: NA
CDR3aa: CSVQVSYGYTF
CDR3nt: TGCAGCGTTCAGGTTTCCTATGGCTACACCTTC

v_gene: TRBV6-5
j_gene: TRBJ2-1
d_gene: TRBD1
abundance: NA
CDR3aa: CASGGTGNLYNEQFF
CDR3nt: TGTGCCAGTGGCGGGACAGGGAATCTTTACAATGAGCAGTTCTTC

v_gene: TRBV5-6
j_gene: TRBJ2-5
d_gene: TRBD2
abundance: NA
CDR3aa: CASSLIVAGGPQQETQYF
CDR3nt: TGTGCCAGCAGCTTGATAGTAGCGGGGGGGCCCCAACAAGAGACCCAGTACTTC

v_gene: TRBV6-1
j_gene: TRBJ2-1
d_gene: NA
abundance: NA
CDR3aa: CASTLRGGGYNEQFF
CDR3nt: TGTGCCAGCACCCTCAGAGGGGGGGGATACAATGAGCAGTTCTTC

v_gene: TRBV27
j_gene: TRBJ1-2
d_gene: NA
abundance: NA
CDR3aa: CASSSTLTEYYGYTF
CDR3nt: TGTGCCAGCAGTTCCACCCTGACAGAGTACTATGGCTACACCTTC

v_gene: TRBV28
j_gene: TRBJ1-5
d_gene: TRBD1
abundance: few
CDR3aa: CASSLEGQKPQHF
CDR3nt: TGTGCCAGCAGTTTAGAGGGACAGAAGCCCCAGCATTTT

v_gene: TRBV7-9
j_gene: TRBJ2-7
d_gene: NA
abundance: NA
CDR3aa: CASSLDEVRASYEQYF
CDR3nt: TGTGCCAGCAGCTTAGACGAGGTCAGGGCCTCCTACGAGCAGTACTTC

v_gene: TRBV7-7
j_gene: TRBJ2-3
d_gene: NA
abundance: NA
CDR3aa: CASSRTQGKAQYF
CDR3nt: TGTGCCAGCAGCCGGACCCAGGGTAAGGCGCAGTATTTT

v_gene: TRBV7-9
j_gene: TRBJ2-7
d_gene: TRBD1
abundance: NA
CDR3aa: CASSGQGGYEQYF
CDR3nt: TGTGCCAGCAGCGGACAGGGCGGGTACGAGCAGTACTTC

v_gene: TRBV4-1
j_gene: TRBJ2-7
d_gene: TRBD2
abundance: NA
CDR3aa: CASSQDFGLDEQYF
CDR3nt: TGCGCCAGCAGCCAAGATTTCGGACTAGACGAGCAGTACTTC

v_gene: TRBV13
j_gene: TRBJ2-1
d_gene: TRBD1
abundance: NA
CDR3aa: CASSRTGDPLDEQFF
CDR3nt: TGTGCCAGCAGCCGGACAGGCGACCCCTTGGATGAGCAGTTCTTC

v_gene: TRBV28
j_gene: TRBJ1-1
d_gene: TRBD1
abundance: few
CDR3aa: CASSPRQGKGTEAFF
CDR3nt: TGTGCCAGCAGCCCCCGACAGGGGAAAGGCACTGAAGCTTTCTTT

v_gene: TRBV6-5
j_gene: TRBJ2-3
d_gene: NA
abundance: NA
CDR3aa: CASSNGPGGRYF
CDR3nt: TGTGCCAGCAGCAACGGACCAGGGGGGCGGTATTTT